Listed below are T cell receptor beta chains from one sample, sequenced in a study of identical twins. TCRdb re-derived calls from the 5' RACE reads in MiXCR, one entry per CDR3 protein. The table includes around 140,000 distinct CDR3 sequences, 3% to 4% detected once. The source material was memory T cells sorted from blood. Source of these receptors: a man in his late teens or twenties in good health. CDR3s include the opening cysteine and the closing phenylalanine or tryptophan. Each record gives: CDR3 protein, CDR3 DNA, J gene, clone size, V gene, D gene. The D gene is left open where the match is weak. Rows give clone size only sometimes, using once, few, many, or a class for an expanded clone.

CDR3: CASRQTVVSNQPQHF
DNA: TGTGCCAGCAGGCAGACAGTAGTATCCAATCAGCCCCAGCATTTT
J: TRBJ1-5
size: many
V: TRBV6-2/TRBV6-3
D: .

CDR3: CASSQDIGEDQPQHF
DNA: TGCGCCAGCAGCCAAGATATCGGGGAGGATCAGCCCCAGCATTTT
J: TRBJ1-5
size: many
V: TRBV4-1
D: .

CDR3: CSARVLSGNTIYF
DNA: TGCAGTGCTAGAGTCCTCTCTGGAAACACCATATATTTT
J: TRBJ1-3
size: many
V: TRBV20-1
D: .

CDR3: CASNLLGANQPQHF
DNA: TGTGCCAGCAATCTCCTAGGGGCCAATCAGCCCCAGCATTTT
J: TRBJ1-5
size: many
V: TRBV2
D: .

CDR3: CASGSEVQETQYF
DNA: TGTGCCAGCGGATCAGAAGTCCAAGAGACCCAGTACTTC
J: TRBJ2-5
size: many
V: TRBV7-9
D: .

CDR3: CASSLPRRMGNEQFF
DNA: TGTGCCAGCAGCTTACCTAGAAGAATGGGCAATGAGCAGTTCTTC
J: TRBJ2-1
size: many
V: TRBV7-9
D: .

CDR3: CASSEEPRETQYF
DNA: TGTGCCAGCAGTGAGGAACCCAGGGAGACCCAGTACTTC
J: TRBJ2-5
size: many
V: TRBV2
D: .

CDR3: CSAWRAGVDNSPLHF
DNA: TGCAGTGCTTGGAGGGCAGGGGTAGACAATTCACCCCTCCACTTT
J: TRBJ1-6
size: many
V: TRBV20-1
D: .

CDR3: CASSLRGENIQYF
DNA: TGTGCCAGCAGCTTACGGGGTGAGAACATTCAGTACTTC
J: TRBJ2-4
size: few
V: TRBV11-2
D: .

CDR3: CSARGTGGAQPQHF
DNA: TGCAGTGCTAGAGGGACAGGGGGAGCTCAGCCCCAGCATTTT
J: TRBJ1-5
size: many
V: TRBV20-1
D: TRBD1

CDR3: CASSLVAGALGAKNIQYF
DNA: TGTGCCAGCAGCTTAGTTGCGGGAGCCCTGGGGGCCAAAAACATTCAGTACTTC
J: TRBJ2-4
size: many
V: TRBV11-2
D: TRBD2

CDR3: CASSLVSRGVNQPQHF
DNA: TGTGCCAGCAGCTTGGTATCCAGGGGTGTAAATCAGCCCCAGCATTTT
J: TRBJ1-5
size: many
V: TRBV5-5
D: .

CDR3: CASTGTRGVQETQYF
DNA: TGCGCCAGCACCGGAACAAGGGGGGTCCAAGAGACCCAGTACTTC
J: TRBJ2-5
size: .
V: TRBV10-2
D: .

CDR3: CATSRDRGRYNEQFF
DNA: TGTGCCACCAGCAGAGATAGGGGGCGTTACAATGAGCAGTTCTTC
J: TRBJ2-1
size: many
V: TRBV15
D: TRBD1

CDR3: CASFAGPRSGANVLTF
DNA: TGTGCCAGCTTCGCAGGTCCACGGTCTGGGGCCAACGTCCTGACTTTC
J: TRBJ2-6
size: many
V: TRBV7-2
D: .

CDR3: CASSLSSGSVYNEQFF
DNA: TGTGCCAGCAGCCTCTCTAGCGGGAGTGTTTACAATGAGCAGTTCTTC
J: TRBJ2-1
size: many
V: TRBV7-6
D: TRBD2

CDR3: CASSLRALGGGETQYF
DNA: TGTGCCAGCAGTCTGAGGGCACTAGGCGGGGGTGAGACCCAGTACTTC
J: TRBJ2-5
size: many
V: TRBV6-1
D: TRBD2

CDR3: CASSQTTDTEAFF
DNA: TGCGCCAGCAGCCAAACAACGGACACTGAAGCTTTCTTT
J: TRBJ1-1
size: many
V: TRBV4-3
D: .

CDR3: CASATGTSGTNEQFF
DNA: TGCGCCAGCGCAACCGGGACTAGCGGGACCAATGAGCAGTTCTTC
J: TRBJ2-1
size: many
V: TRBV5-1
D: TRBD2

CDR3: CASSHVEDGYTF
DNA: TGTGCCAGCAGCCATGTCGAGGATGGCTACACCTTC
J: TRBJ1-2
size: many
V: TRBV4-2
D: .

CDR3: CASSSQGTNSPLHF
DNA: TGTGCCAGCAGTTCACAGGGGACCAATTCACCCCTCCACTTT
J: TRBJ1-6
size: many
V: TRBV12-3/TRBV12-4
D: TRBD1

CDR3: CSARENYRGGTDTQYF
DNA: TGCAGTGCTAGAGAAAATTATAGGGGGGGCACAGATACGCAGTATTTT
J: TRBJ2-3
size: many
V: TRBV20-1
D: .

CDR3: CASSLAPRGTPDTQYF
DNA: TGCGCCAGCAGCTTGGCCCCACGGGGGACCCCAGATACGCAGTATTTT
J: TRBJ2-3
size: many
V: TRBV5-1
D: .

CDR3: CASSLSTGGEYF
DNA: TGCGCCAGCAGCTTGAGTACAGGGGGCGAATACTTC
J: TRBJ2-7
size: many
V: TRBV5-1
D: TRBD1

CDR3: CASRSDRVSNQPQHF
DNA: TGTGCCAGCAGATCGGACAGGGTCTCGAATCAGCCCCAGCATTTT
J: TRBJ1-5
size: .
V: TRBV27
D: TRBD1

CDR3: CASSAPGTDTQYF
DNA: TGTGCCAGCAGCGCCCCAGGGACAGATACGCAGTATTTT
J: TRBJ2-3
size: many
V: TRBV7-9
D: .

CDR3: CASSPYGTGDSWGYTF
DNA: TGTGCCAGCAGCCCGTACGGGACAGGGGACAGTTGGGGCTACACCTTC
J: TRBJ1-2
size: .
V: TRBV7-3
D: TRBD1

CDR3: CASRSRGTSNYEQYF
DNA: TGTGCCAGCAGATCCCGTGGGACCTCAAACTACGAGCAGTACTTC
J: TRBJ2-7
size: many
V: TRBV28
D: .

CDR3: CSAGPPLAGGHNEQFF
DNA: TGCAGTGCCGGGCCCCCGTTAGCGGGAGGCCACAATGAGCAGTTCTTC
J: TRBJ2-1
size: many
V: TRBV20-1
D: TRBD2

CDR3: CSARGLSSGSTDTQYF
DNA: TGCAGTGCTAGAGGGTTGTCTAGCGGGAGCACAGATACGCAGTATTTT
J: TRBJ2-3
size: many
V: TRBV20-1
D: TRBD2

CDR3: CASSLTGAGDTQYF
DNA: TGTGCCAGCAGCCTAACAGGGGCGGGAGATACGCAGTATTTT
J: TRBJ2-3
size: many
V: TRBV3-1
D: TRBD1